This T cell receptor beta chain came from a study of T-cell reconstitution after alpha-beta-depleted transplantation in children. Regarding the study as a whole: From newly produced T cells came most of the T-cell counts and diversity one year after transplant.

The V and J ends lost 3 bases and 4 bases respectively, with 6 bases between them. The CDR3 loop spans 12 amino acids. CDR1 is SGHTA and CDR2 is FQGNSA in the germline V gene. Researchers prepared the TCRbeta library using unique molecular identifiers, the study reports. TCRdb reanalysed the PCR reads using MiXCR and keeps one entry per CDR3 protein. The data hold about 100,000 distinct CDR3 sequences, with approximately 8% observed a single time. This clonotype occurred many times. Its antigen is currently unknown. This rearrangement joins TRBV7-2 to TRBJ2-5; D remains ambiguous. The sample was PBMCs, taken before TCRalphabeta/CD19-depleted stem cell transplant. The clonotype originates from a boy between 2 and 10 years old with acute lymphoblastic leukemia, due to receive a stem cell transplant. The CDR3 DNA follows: TGTGCCAGCAGCTTGGCTGGAGAGACCCAGTACTTC. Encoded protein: CASSLAGETQYF.